This T cell receptor (beta chain) originates from a study of shared clonotypes between healthy human individuals. Whole-study results and caveats: Among donors, clonotype sharing was expected to be affected by sequencing depth.

Note on this clone: The target antigen is unknown.

V lost 0 bases to trimming and J lost 5 bases, with 12 bases between them. CDR1 is SGHDT, CDR2 YYEEEE, per germline. The length of the CDR3 is 15 residues. Measured with immunoSEQ multiplex PCR; TCRdb has only the in-frame clones, and not every one. The repertoire holds some 2 million clones, with about 95% as singletons. Naive CD8 cells lacked CD45RO and underwent positive selection for CCR7, leaving out terminally differentiated effector memory CD45RA+ cells. This TCR was recovered from a young man in good health. V usage is TRBV5-6 and J usage is TRBJ2-1, with D uncertain. The source material was naive CD8+ T cells sorted from blood. The CDR3 DNA reads as TGTGCCAGCAGCTTGGGCCCCGGGCCCGACAATGAGCAGTTCTTC. Translating gives CASSLGPGPDNEQFF.